These 24 T cell receptor beta chains were all obtained from the same sample, sequenced in a study of blood T cell repertoires in COVID-19. The table came from immunoSEQ multiplex PCR; TCRdb's copy has only in-frame clones and leaves some out. The sample carries 100,000 to 150,000 clones, 86% recorded once. Sequenced sample: PBMCs or T cells enriched from blood (not recorded which). The receptors originated from a woman in her forties or fifties who had recovered from COVID-19.

The chain combines TRBV6-1 with TRBJ2-7, with D maybe TRBD1 (6 bases). V gave up 2 bases and J gave up 6 bases, with 8 bases separating them. CDR3 length: 12 amino acids. Germline CDR1 MNHNS, CDR2 SASEGT. Here the CDR3 DNA reads TGTGCCAGCAGTGAACACAGGGTCGAGCAGTACTTC. Amino acid sequence: CASSEHRVEQYF.

The chain carries TRBV27 and TRBJ1-2; 9 bases agree with TRBD1. The length of the CDR3 is 16 residues. The trim removed 2 bases at V and 2 bases at J, leaving 6 bases unmatched. CDR1 is MNHEY, CDR2 SMNVEV, per germline (reference sequence). The CDR3 here is CASSLVGGTGNYGYTF. The CDR3 bases are TGTGCCAGCAGTTTAGTAGGCGGGACAGGGAACTATGGCTACACCTTC.

This sequence joins TRBV2 and TRBJ2-5; 11 bases map to TRBD1. After removal of 4 bases from V and 5 bases from J, the junction contained 9 bases not matched to a gene. Germline V lookup: CDR1 SNHLY, CDR2 FYNNEI. This CDR3 has 16 residues. CDR3 loop: CASSGLWDRGMETQYF. DNA for the CDR3: TGTGCCAGCAGTGGGTTGTGGGACAGGGGGATGGAGACCCAGTACTTC.

The sample holds one count of this clone. The chain combines TRBV11-3 with TRBJ1-6, with 7 bases that match TRBD1. The germline V gene has CDR1 SGHNT and CDR2 YENEEA. V trimming: 5 bases; J trimming: 2 bases; junction bases outside the gene matches: 3. CDR3 size: 15 residues. The CDR3 DNA reads TGTGCCAGCAGCCGCGGACAGGCCTATAATTCACCCCTCCACTTT. This gives the protein CASSRGQAYNSPLHF.

The chain uses TRBV24-1 and TRBJ2-5; TRBD2 matches at 11 bases. V lost 5 bases and J lost 2; bases outside the gene matches: 6. The CDR3 is made up of 16 amino acids. Germline assignment: CDR1 KGHDR and CDR2 SFDVKD. CDR3 amino acids: CATSGPGTSGQETQYF. CDR3 DNA: TGTGCCACCAGTGGGCCCGGGACTAGCGGACAAGAGACCCAGTACTTC.

The chain carries TRBV7-3 and TRBJ2-3; 13 bases are a match to TRBD2. V lost 5 bases and J lost 3; bases outside the gene matches: 8. The CDR3 has 17 residues. Germline-derived CDR1 and CDR2 are SGHTA and FQGTGA. CDR3 in amino acids: CASSPDGLAGETDTQYF. The CDR3 DNA is TGTGCCAGCAGCCCTGATGGACTAGCGGGGGAGACAGATACGCAGTATTTT.

V is TRBV11-2 and J is TRBJ1-2, with D unresolved. V was shortened by 6 bases and J by 7 bases, with 21 bases between the two germline ends. The CDR3 loop spans 15 amino acids. Per germline, CDR1 SGHAT and CDR2 FQNNGV. The CDR3 protein is CASSTGTASFFGYTF. In DNA form, the CDR3 reads TGTGCCAGCAGTACGGGAACCGCGTCCTTCTTTGGCTACACCTTC.

The V call is TRBV19, the J call TRBJ1-6, with D tentatively TRBD1 (6 bases). The germline gives CDR1 LNHDA, CDR2 SQIVND (reference sequence). V lost 8 bases to trimming and J lost 5 bases, with 22 bases between them. The CDR3 extends over 17 amino acids. The CDR3 region is CASGLRGAGQHNSPLHF. The CDR3 DNA sequence: TGTGCCAGTGGCCTCCGGGGGGCAGGGCAGCATAATTCACCCCTCCACTTT.

The chain combines TRBV6-5 with TRBJ1-2; 9 nucleotides agree with TRBD1. Per germline, CDR1 MNHEY and CDR2 SVGAGI. J gave up 4 bases and V 5 bases, and 8 bases lay outside the gene matches. The CDR3 spans 15 residues. The CDR3 spells CASSIGQGLTYGYTF. In DNA, the CDR3 is TGTGCCAGCAGTATCGGACAGGGGCTAACCTATGGCTACACCTTC.

In this sample, this clone turned up a few times. The CDR3 nucleotides read TGTGCCAGTAGTAGGGGGACAGCGGGAGGCTATGGCTACACCTTC. Translation gives CASSRGTAGGYGYTF. This sequence joins TRBV19 and TRBJ1-2; 7 positions agree with TRBD1. CDR3 size: 15 residues. V was pared by 4 bases and J by 4 bases, with 9 bases of the junction left unmatched. Germline assignment: CDR1 LNHDA and CDR2 SQIVND (reference sequence).

J is TRBJ1-1 and V is TRBV19, with 8 bases that match TRBD1. Germline V CDR1 and CDR2: LNHDA, SQIVND (reference sequence). The CDR3 sequence is 15 residues long. V shed 3 bases, J shed 6 bases, and the junction held 9 bases outside the gene matches. CDR3 DNA: TGTGCCAGTAGTATCCTCCCGACAGGGGTATCTGAAGCTTTCTTT. Amino acids: CASSILPTGVSEAFF.

The chain combines TRBV10-1 with TRBJ1-1; D not certain. The CDR3 loop spans 15 amino acids. Trimming took 8 bases from V and 11 from J, leaving 27 bases between them. CDR1 is WNHNN and CDR2 is SYGVQD in the germline V gene (reference sequence). This CDR3 is CASSAEHNSEVLAFF. The CDR3 DNA follows: TGCGCCAGCTCCGCCGAGCACAACAGTGAAGTACTGGCTTTCTTT.

This sequence joins TRBV5-4 and TRBJ2-7; 7 nucleotides align to TRBD1. Trimming removed 7 bases from V and 5 bases from J; junction bases left unmatched: 15. This CDR3 spans 15 amino acids. Germline V gives CDR1 SGHNT, CDR2 YYREEE (reference sequence). This CDR3 is CASSRGLRGLDEQYF. CDR3 sequence (DNA): TGTGCCAGCTCGAGGGGCCTTAGGGGGCTTGACGAGCAGTACTTC.

The rearrangement links TRBV27 to TRBJ2-1, with a weak D call TRBD1 (5 bases). The CDR3 runs 16 residues. Germline lookup yields CDR1 MNHEY and CDR2 SMNVEV (reference sequence). Trimming shortened V by 7 bases and J by 5 bases, and 21 bases separated the two germline ends. CDR3 DNA: TGTGCCAGCACCCTGACAGACCAACTCCAAAACAATGAGCAGTTCTTC. Residues: CASTLTDQLQNNEQFF.

The chain is built from TRBV9 and TRBJ2-3; TRBD2 aligns across 10 bases. CDR3 length equals 16 residues. Trimming at V came to 3 bases and at J to 1 base, leaving 5 bases not matched to a gene. Germline lookup yields CDR1 SGDLS and CDR2 YYNGEE. The CDR3 sequence is CASSASGGLRTDTQYF. The CDR3 DNA reads TGTGCCAGCAGCGCTAGCGGGGGACTTCGCACAGATACGCAGTATTTT.

The chain uses TRBV29-1 and TRBJ1-1; no reliable D call. CDR3 length: 11 residues. Germline V CDR1 and CDR2: SQVTM, ANQGSEA. Trimming removed 4 bases from V and 0 bases from J, with 3 bases in between. CDR3 region: CSVVVNTEAFF. CDR3 nucleotides: TGCAGCGTTGTAGTGAACACTGAAGCTTTCTTT. Filled out from reference TRBV29-1 and TRBJ1-1, the complete variable domain reads SAVISQKPSRDICQRGTSLTIQCQVDSQVTMMFWYRQQPGQSLTLIATANQGSEATYESGFVIDKFPISRPNLTFSTLTVSNMSPEDSSIYLCSVVVNTEAFFGQGTRLTVV.

In DNA form, the CDR3 reads TGTGCCAGCAGCTTACGACAGGGGGCGCGTGAAAAACTGTTTTTT. Protein sequence: CASSLRQGAREKLFF. This chain links TRBV5-6 with TRBJ1-4; 10 bases are shared with TRBD1. Unmatched junction bases numbered 5, after V lost 2 bases and J lost 7 bases. The germline gives CDR1 SGHDT, CDR2 YYEEEE. This CDR3 has 15 amino acids.

This chain uses TRBV5-1 with TRBJ2-1; 10 positions agree with TRBD1. J gave up 8 bases and V 6 bases, and 11 bases lay outside the gene matches. The CDR3 is made up of 15 amino acids. Per germline, CDR1 SGHRS and CDR2 YFSETQ. The CDR3, as DNA: TGCGCCAGCACCGTGGGGGGACAGGGGACGGATGAGCAGTTCTTC. Protein sequence: CASTVGGQGTDEQFF. The full variable domain, its missing parts supplied by reference TRBV5-1 and TRBJ2-1, is KAGVTQTPRYLIKTRGQQVTLSCSPISGHRSVSWYQQTPGQGLQFLFEYFSETQRNKGNFPGRFSGRQFSNSRSEMNVSTLELGDSALYLCASTVGGQGTDEQFFGPGTRLTVL.

This rearrangement joins TRBV5-6 to TRBJ2-7; 10 nucleotides match TRBD1. The CDR3 totals 17 residues. V lost 4 bases to trimming and J lost 1 base; unmatched junction nucleotides: 11. CDR1 and CDR2 from the germline V gene are SGHDT and YYEEEE. CDR3 amino acids: CASSRRTGTGVSYEQYF. CDR3 nucleotides: TGTGCCAGCAGCCGACGGACCGGGACAGGGGTATCCTACGAGCAGTACTTC.

This chain links TRBV6-5 with TRBJ1-1, with D uncertain. Germline lookup yields CDR1 MNHEY and CDR2 SVGAGI. The CDR3 length is 14 residues. The V gene lost 2 bases and the J gene lost 4 bases, with 11 bases spanning the gap. The CDR3 nucleotides read TGTGCCAGCAGTTACGTTCCCCCGGGCACTGAAGCTTTCTTT. As protein: CASSYVPPGTEAFF.

V usage is TRBV29-1 and J usage is TRBJ1-4; D remains unclear. Trimming removed 7 bases at V and 0 bases at J, with 15 bases between. Per germline, CDR1 SQVTM and CDR2 ANQGSEA. The CDR3 has 15 amino acids. The CDR3 DNA is TGCAGCGCGGTGGGTACGGCGGCAACTAATGAAAAACTGTTTTTT. Its translation: CSAVGTAATNEKLFF.

This rearrangement joins TRBV6-5 to TRBJ1-1, with D maybe TRBD1 (6 bases). V lost 0 bases, J lost 4 bases, and 12 bases lay in between. Germline V gene data show CDR1 as MNHEY and CDR2 as SVGAGI. The CDR3 length is 15 residues. The CDR3, as DNA: TGTGCCAGCAGTTACTCGAAGAGGGGGACCACTGAAGCTTTCTTT. Protein product: CASSYSKRGTTEAFF.

The chain is built from TRBV2 and TRBJ2-2; 10 bases match TRBD2. With 6 bases clipped from V and 3 bases from J, the junction kept 4 bases outside the gene matches. The CDR3 extends over 15 amino acids. Germline assignment: CDR1 SNHLY and CDR2 FYNNEI. CDR3 sequence reads: CASRATSGDTGELFF. CDR3 bases: TGTGCCAGCAGGGCTACTAGCGGGGACACCGGGGAGCTGTTTTTT.

The rearrangement uses TRBV5-5 and TRBJ2-7; 9 bases line up with TRBD1. The CDR3 is made up of 18 amino acids. The germline CDR1 and CDR2 sequences are SGHKS and YYEKEE (reference sequence). With 0 bases clipped from V and 4 bases from J, the junction kept 14 bases outside the gene matches. The DNA for the CDR3 is TGTGCCAGCAGCTTGGGATGGACACAGGGGGCTAAGGAGTACGAGCAGTACTTC. Protein sequence: CASSLGWTQGAKEYEQYF.